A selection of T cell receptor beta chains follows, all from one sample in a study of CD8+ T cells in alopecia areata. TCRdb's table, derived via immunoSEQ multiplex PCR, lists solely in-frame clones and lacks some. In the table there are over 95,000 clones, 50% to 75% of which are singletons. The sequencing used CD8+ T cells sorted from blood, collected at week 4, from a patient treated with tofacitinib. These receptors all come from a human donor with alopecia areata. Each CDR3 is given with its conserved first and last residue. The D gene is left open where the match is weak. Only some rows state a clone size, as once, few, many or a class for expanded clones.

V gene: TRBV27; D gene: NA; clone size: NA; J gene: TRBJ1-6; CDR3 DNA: TGTGCCAGCAATACCGAAGGGGGTTACTCACCCCTCCACTTT; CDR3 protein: CASNTEGGYSPLHF
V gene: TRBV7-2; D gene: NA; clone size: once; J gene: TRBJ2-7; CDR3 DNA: TGTGCCAGCAGACCTCCGGGGCCCTACGAGCAGTACTTC; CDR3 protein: CASRPPGPYEQYF
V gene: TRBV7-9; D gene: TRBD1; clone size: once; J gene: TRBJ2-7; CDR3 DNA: TGTGCCAGCAGCGACTCCGGGACAGGGATCTACGAGCAGTACTTC; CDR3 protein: CASSDSGTGIYEQYF
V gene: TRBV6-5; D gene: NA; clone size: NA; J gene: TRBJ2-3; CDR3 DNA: TGTGCCAGCAGTTACACCCTCGACCGCACAGATACGCAGTATTTT; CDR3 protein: CASSYTLDRTDTQYF
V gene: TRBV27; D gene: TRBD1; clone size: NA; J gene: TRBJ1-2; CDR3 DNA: TGTGCCAGCAGTAGGACAGGGGCCTTCGGGGACTATGGCTACACCTTC; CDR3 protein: CASSRTGAFGDYGYTF
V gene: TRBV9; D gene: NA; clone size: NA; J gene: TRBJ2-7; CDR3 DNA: TGTGCCAGCAGCGTAGTAGCCAGCGGGTCCTACGAGCAGTACTTC; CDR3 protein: CASSVVASGSYEQYF
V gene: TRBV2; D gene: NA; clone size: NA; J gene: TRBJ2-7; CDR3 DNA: TGTGCCAGCAGCACCTTCGAGGGAGCCGACGAGCAGTACTTC; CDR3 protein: CASSTFEGADEQYF
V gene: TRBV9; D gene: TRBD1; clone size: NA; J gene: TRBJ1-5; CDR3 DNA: TGTGCCAGCAGCCCGCACACCGACAGGGGTCGGCCCCAGCATTTT; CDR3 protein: CASSPHTDRGRPQHF
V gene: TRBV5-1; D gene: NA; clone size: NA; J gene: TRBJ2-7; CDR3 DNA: TGCGCCAGCAGCTTATGGTCGGGATACGAGCAGTACTTC; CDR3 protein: CASSLWSGYEQYF
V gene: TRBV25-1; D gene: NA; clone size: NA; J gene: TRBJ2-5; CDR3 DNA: TGTGCCATTGGCGGAAGGGAAGAGACCCAGTACTTC; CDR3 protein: CAIGGREETQYF
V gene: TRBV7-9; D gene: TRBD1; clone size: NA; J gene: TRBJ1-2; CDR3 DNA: TGTGCCAGCAGCTTATCCCGGGACAGGGCAGAAGACTACACCTTC; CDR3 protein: CASSLSRDRAEDYTF
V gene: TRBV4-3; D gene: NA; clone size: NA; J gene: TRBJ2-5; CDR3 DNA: TGCGCCAGCAGCCAAGATGCTGCAGGGAGGAACGCGGAGACCCAGTACTTC; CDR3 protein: CASSQDAAGRNAETQYF
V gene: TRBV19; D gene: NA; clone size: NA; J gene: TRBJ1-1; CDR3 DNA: TGTGCCAGTAACCTCGCGGAGGGACCCACTGAAGCTTTCTTT; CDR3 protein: CASNLAEGPTEAFF
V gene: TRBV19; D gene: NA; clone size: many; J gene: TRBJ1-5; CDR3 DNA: TGTGCCAGTAGTATCCCCGGCGGGGTGGGTCAGCCCCAGCATTTT; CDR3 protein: CASSIPGGVGQPQHF
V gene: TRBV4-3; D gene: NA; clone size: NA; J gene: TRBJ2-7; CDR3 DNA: TGCGCCAGCAGCCAAGACTGGCAGGGGGGGACATACGAGCAGTACTTC; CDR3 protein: CASSQDWQGGTYEQYF
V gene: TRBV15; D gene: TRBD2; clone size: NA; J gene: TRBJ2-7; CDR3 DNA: TGTGCCACCAGCAGAGCCATAGCGGGAGATCACGAGCAGTACTTC; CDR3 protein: CATSRAIAGDHEQYF
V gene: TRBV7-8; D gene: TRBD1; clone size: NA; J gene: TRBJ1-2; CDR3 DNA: TGTGCCAGCAGCCCGCAGGGGGGCGAGTATGGCTACACCTTC; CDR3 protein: CASSPQGGEYGYTF
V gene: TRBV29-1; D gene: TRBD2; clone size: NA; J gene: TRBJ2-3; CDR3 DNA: TGCAGCGTTGATCTGCGGGGGGGCCAGACAGATACGCAGTATTTT; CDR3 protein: CSVDLRGGQTDTQYF
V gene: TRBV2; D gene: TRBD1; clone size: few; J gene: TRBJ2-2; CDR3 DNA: TGTGCCAGCAGACGGGACAGGGGGCCCTCGAACACCGGGGAGCTGTTTTTT; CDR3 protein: CASRRDRGPSNTGELFF
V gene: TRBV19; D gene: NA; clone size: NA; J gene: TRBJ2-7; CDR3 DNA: TGTGCCAGTAGTCAGGGGTCAAGCTCCTACGAGCAGTACTTC; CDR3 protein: CASSQGSSSYEQYF
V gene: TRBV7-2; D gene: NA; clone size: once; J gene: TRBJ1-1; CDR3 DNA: TGTGCCAGCAGCTCAAACATGAACACTGAAGCTTTCTTT; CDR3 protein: CASSSNMNTEAFF
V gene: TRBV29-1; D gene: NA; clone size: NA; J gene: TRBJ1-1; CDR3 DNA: TGCAGCGGTGAAGGGGAGGGTTCTGAAGCTTTCTTT; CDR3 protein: CSGEGEGSEAFF
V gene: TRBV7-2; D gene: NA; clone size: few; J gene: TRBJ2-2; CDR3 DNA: TGCGCCAGCAGCCAAGATTGGGGAGGACAGAACACCGGGGAGCTGTTTTTT; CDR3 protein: CASSQDWGGQNTGELFF
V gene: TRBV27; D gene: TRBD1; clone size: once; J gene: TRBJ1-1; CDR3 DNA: TGTGCCAGCAGTTCCATGAGGGACAGGGGAGGGACTGAAGCTTTCTTT; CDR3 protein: CASSSMRDRGGTEAFF
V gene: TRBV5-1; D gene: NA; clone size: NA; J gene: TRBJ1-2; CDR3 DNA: TGCGCCAGCAGCTGGTGGGTTGTCGGGACCGCATATGGCTACACCTTC; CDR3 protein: CASSWWVVGTAYGYTF
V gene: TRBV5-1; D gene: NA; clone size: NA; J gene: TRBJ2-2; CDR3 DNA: TGCGCCAGCAGCATGACCGGGGAGCTGTTTTTT; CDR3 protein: CASSMTGELFF
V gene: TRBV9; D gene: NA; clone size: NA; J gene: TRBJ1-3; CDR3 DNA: TGTGCCAGCAGCGGCAACCCCTCGATTTACTCTGGAAACACCATATATTTT; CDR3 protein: CASSGNPSIYSGNTIYF
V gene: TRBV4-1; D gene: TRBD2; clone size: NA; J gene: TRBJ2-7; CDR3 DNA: TGCGCCAGCAGCCACCGACTAGCGGGGGATTACGAGCAGTACTTC; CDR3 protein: CASSHRLAGDYEQYF
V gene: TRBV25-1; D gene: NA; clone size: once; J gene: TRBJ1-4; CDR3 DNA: TGTGCCAGCAGTGAATCACCAGGCGTGGATGAAAAACTGTTTTTT; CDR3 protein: CASSESPGVDEKLFF
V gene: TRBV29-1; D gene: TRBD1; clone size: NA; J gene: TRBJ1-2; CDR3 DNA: TGCAGCGTTGATACAGGGGTCTATGGCTACACCTTC; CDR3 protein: CSVDTGVYGYTF
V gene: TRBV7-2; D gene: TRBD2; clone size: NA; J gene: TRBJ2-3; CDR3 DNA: TGTGCCAGCAGCTTAGCAGCGGGAGGCAAATTGGGTACGCAGTATTTT; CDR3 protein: CASSLAAGGKLGTQYF
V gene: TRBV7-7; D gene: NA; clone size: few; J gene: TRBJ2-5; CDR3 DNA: TGTGCCAGCAGCTACAGTAACGGCCGGGACTCTTACTTC; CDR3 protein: CASSYSNGRDSYF
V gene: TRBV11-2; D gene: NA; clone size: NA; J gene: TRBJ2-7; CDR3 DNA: TGTGCCAGCAGCTTGAGTAGCCTCTACGAGCAGTACTTC; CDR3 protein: CASSLSSLYEQYF
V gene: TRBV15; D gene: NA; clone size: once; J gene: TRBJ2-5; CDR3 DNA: TGTGCCACCAGCAGTAGGCTTAAGTTATCGGAGACCCAGTACTTC; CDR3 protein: CATSSRLKLSETQYF
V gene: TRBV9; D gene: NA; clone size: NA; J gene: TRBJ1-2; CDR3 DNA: TGTGCCAGCAGCGAGGGACACCGGAACTATGGCTACACCTTC; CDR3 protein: CASSEGHRNYGYTF
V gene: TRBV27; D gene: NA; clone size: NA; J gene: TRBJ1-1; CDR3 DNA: TGTGCCAGCAGTTTATCTCCTACGACAGCCGACACTGAAGCTTTCTTT; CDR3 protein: CASSLSPTTADTEAFF
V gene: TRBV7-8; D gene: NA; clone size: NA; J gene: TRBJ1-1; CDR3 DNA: TGTGCCAGCAGCCACCCAGCAGGCAGGGGCTACACTGAAGCTTTCTTT; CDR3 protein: CASSHPAGRGYTEAFF